The T cell receptor beta chain under discussion was sequenced for a study of blood T cell repertoires in COVID-19. The overall study: Some COVID-19 samples were acute and others convalescent; all came from the United States, Italy and Spain. The analysed material was cDNA or gDNA that came from T cells, B-cell-depleted T cells, or PBMCs.

V lost 6 bases and J 5 bases, leaving 7 bases between the germline ends. The CDR3 totals 11 residues. Germline values: CDR1 LNHDA, CDR2 SQIVND (reference sequence). Original handling: Quantification of nucleated cells was approximated via reference gene primer amplification. Profiling relied on immunoSEQ multiplex PCR, and the TCRdb table lists in-frame clones only, not all of them. The V and J calls and clone size are taken from that table; D and trimming were inferred from the DNA. The repertoire consists of nearly 110,000 clones, with about nine tenths occurring once and the leading ten covering about 6.8%.

The chain joins TRBV19 to TRBJ1-2; D may be TRBD1 (5 bases). The sequencing sample was made of peripheral blood. The TCR comes from a man aged 45-60 years with active or convalescent COVID-19. The CDR3 is CASSTGYGYTF. The CDR3 DNA is TGTGCCAGTAGCACAGGATATGGCTACACCTTC.